Listed below are T cell receptor beta chains from one sample, sequenced in a study of T cells in Graves' hyperthyroidism and ophthalmopathy. TCRdb reprocessed the multiplex PCR reads with MiXCR, giving one entry per CDR3 protein. The sample includes some 250,000 distinct CDR3 sequences, less than 15% seen only once; the top ten take approximately 12%. Material: blood. These receptors were obtained from a woman in her 40s with Graves' hyperthyroidism that later progressed to Graves' ophthalmopathy. Each CDR3 is given without its conserved first and last residue. The order of the fields is V gene, J gene, D gene, CDR3 protein. A D gene is named only where the DNA matches it firmly.

>TRBV28|TRBJ2-7|TRBD2
ASKISGNLYEQY
>TRBV25-1|TRBJ2-5|.
ASSDWNEKTQY
>TRBV18|TRBJ1-3|.
ASSPPGINSGNTIY
>TRBV7-8|TRBJ2-1|.
ASSFTSIRGPYNEQF
>TRBV28|TRBJ2-5|.
ATSAPGLRQETQY
>TRBV6-1|TRBJ2-1|.
ASLSEAAYNEQF
>TRBV19|TRBJ1-1|TRBD1
ASSIGQGRAVTEAF
>TRBV7-3|TRBJ2-7|.
ASSLGGAYVYEQY
>TRBV12-5|TRBJ2-5|TRBD2
ASGTGTSGETQY
>TRBV11-1|TRBJ2-7|.
ASSLVRGLDYEQY
>TRBV7-9|TRBJ2-2|TRBD1
ARRPGQGSSGELF
>TRBV28|TRBJ2-5|.
ASSAAALARGTQY
>TRBV29-1|TRBJ1-1|.
SGGALGYTEAF
>TRBV19|TRBJ1-6|TRBD1
ASSIDLRGRRNSPLH